Listed below are T cell receptor beta chains from one sample, sequenced in a study of T cell responses to AZD1222 COVID-19 vaccine. The assay was immunoSEQ multiplex PCR, and TCRdb's table has in-frame clones only and misses some. The table lists more than 85,000 clones, around nine tenths of them singletons. The sequences come from peripheral blood, collected 28 days after the second AZD1222 dose. The receptors originated from an adult who received the AZD1222 COVID-19 vaccine. Both conserved end residues are part of each CDR3. A D gene is named only where the DNA matches it firmly. Clone size is stated in some rows and not others, as once, few, many or a class when expanded.

size,D,J,V,CDR3,DNA
.,.,TRBJ2-7,TRBV5-1,CASSLDAGQPSSYEQYF,TGCGCCAGCAGCTTGGACGCGGGACAGCCGTCTTCCTACGAGCAGTACTTC
.,.,TRBJ1-6,TRBV12-5,CASGRDGTNSPLHF,TGTGCTAGTGGCCGGGACGGTACTAATTCACCCCTCCACTTT
.,.,TRBJ1-1,TRBV5-1,CASSLAPGGTEAFF,TGCGCCAGCAGCTTGGCCCCCGGGGGCACTGAAGCTTTCTTT
.,TRBD2,TRBJ2-2,TRBV9,CASSKTSGNSGELFF,TGTGCCAGCAGTAAGACTAGCGGGAATTCCGGGGAGCTGTTTTTT
.,TRBD1,TRBJ2-7,TRBV9,CASSQDRGFSYEQYF,TGTGCCAGCAGCCAGGACAGGGGGTTCAGCTACGAGCAGTACTTC
.,TRBD1,TRBJ1-1,TRBV29-1,CSGARGQETEAFF,TGCAGCGGGGCCAGGGGGCAGGAAACTGAAGCTTTCTTT
medium-sized,.,TRBJ2-7,TRBV2,CASMRGAYEQYF,TGTGCCAGCATGAGGGGGGCCTACGAGCAGTACTTC
.,TRBD1,TRBJ2-5,TRBV28,CASSPYRGRIETQYF,TGTGCCAGCAGTCCCTACAGGGGGCGCATAGAGACCCAGTACTTC
once,TRBD1,TRBJ1-5,TRBV5-1,CASSPGTGVNQPQHF,TGCGCCAGCAGCCCTGGGACAGGCGTCAATCAGCCCCAGCATTTT
once,.,TRBJ1-4,TRBV9,CASSGVANEKLFF,TGTGCCAGCAGCGGGGTCGCTAATGAAAAACTGTTTTTT
.,TRBD2,TRBJ2-5,TRBV4-2,CASSQPALAGEETQYF,TGTGCCAGCAGCCAACCCGCACTAGCGGGAGAGGAGACCCAGTACTTC
.,.,TRBJ2-3,TRBV5-1,CASSSSGRAPDTQYF,TGCGCCAGCAGCTCCAGCGGGCGCGCCCCAGATACGCAGTATTTT
.,TRBD1,TRBJ2-1,TRBV29-1,CSGGRGGDYNEQFF,TGCAGCGGCGGCCGAGGGGGCGACTACAATGAGCAGTTCTTC
.,.,TRBJ1-1,TRBV19,CASSISRGNTEAFF,TGTGCCAGTAGTATCAGTCGGGGTAACACTGAAGCTTTCTTT
.,.,TRBJ1-5,TRBV23-1,CACLWGGNQPQHF,TGCGCCTGCCTATGGGGCGGCAATCAGCCCCAGCATTTT
.,TRBD2,TRBJ2-3,TRBV13,CASSPRPSGSGTDTQYF,TGTGCCAGCAGCCCCCGGCCTAGCGGGAGTGGCACAGATACGCAGTATTTT
once,.,TRBJ1-4,TRBV2,CASRGTPSTNEKLFF,TGTGCCAGCAGAGGGACCCCGTCAACTAATGAAAAACTGTTTTTT
.,.,TRBJ1-6,TRBV19,CASSLSPGLPNSPLHF,TGTGCCAGTAGCCTAAGCCCGGGCCTTCCAAATTCACCCCTCCACTTT
.,.,TRBJ1-1,TRBV5-1,CASSLSAYRDRAMNTEAFF,TGCGCCAGCAGCCTTTCGGCATACAGGGACCGCGCCATGAACACTGAAGCTTTCTTT
.,.,TRBJ2-3,TRBV3-1/TRBV3-2,CASSLLTDTQYF,TGTGCCAGCAGCCTTCTCACAGATACGCAGTATTTT
once,.,TRBJ2-5,TRBV30,CAWSVTETQYF,TGTGCCTGGAGTGTAACTGAGACCCAGTACTTC
few,.,TRBJ1-1,TRBV7-9,CAWRGIQTEAFF,TGTGCTTGGCGGGGAATCCAGACTGAAGCTTTCTTT
.,.,TRBJ1-2,TRBV12-3/TRBV12-4,CASSLSVSYGYTF,TGTGCCAGCAGTTTATCGGTTTCCTATGGCTACACCTTC